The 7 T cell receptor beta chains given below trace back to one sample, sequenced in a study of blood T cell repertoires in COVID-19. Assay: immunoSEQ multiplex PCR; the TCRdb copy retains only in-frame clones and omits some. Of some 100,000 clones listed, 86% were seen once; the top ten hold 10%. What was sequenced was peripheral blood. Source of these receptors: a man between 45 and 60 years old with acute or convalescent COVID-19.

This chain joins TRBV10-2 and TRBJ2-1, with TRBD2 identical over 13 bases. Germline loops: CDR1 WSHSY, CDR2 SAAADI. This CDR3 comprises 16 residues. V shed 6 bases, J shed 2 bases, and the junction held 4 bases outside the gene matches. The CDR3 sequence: CASSQGLAGTYNEQFF. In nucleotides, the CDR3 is TGCGCCAGCAGCCAGGGACTAGCGGGGACCTACAATGAGCAGTTCTTC.

The DNA for the CDR3 is TGTGCCAGCCTCTCGGGGGGGGTGGCGTACACTGAAGCTTTCTTT. Translation gives CASLSGGVAYTEAFF. The gene calls are TRBV11-2 and TRBJ1-1, with TRBD1 as a possible D gene (5 bases). CDR3 length: 15 residues. Trimming shortened V by 8 bases and J by 3 bases, and 19 bases separated the two germline ends. Germline CDR1 SGHAT, CDR2 FQNNGV.

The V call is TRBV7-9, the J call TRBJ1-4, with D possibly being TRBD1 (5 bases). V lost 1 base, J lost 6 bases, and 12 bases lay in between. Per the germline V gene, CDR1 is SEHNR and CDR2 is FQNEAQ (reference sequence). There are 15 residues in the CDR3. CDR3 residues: CASSLGREVDEKLFF. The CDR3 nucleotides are TGTGCCAGCAGCTTAGGCAGGGAAGTAGATGAAAAACTGTTTTTT.

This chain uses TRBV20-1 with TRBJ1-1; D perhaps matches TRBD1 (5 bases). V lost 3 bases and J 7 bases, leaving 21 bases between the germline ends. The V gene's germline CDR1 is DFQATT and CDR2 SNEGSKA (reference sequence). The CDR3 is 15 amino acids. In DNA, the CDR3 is TGCAGTGCTAGTAAGGGGAGGGTTGAACTTCTTGAAGCTTTCTTT. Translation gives CSASKGRVELLEAFF.

The CDR3 loop is CASSYSRDQNDETQYF. For the CDR3, the DNA is TGTGCCAGCAGTTACTCGAGGGATCAAAACGATGAGACCCAGTACTTC. This chain uses TRBV6-2 or TRBV6-3 with TRBJ2-5, with D possibly matching TRBD2 (5 bases). Trimming shortened V by 0 bases and J by 5 bases, and 16 bases separated the two germline ends. The germline gives CDR1 MNHEY, CDR2 SVGEGT. The CDR3 sequence is 16 residues long.

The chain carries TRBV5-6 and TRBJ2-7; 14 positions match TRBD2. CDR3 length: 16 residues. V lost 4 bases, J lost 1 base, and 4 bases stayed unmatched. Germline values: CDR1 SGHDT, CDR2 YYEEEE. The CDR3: CASSRGLAGVSYEQYF. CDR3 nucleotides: TGTGCCAGCAGCAGGGGACTAGCGGGAGTATCCTACGAGCAGTACTTC.

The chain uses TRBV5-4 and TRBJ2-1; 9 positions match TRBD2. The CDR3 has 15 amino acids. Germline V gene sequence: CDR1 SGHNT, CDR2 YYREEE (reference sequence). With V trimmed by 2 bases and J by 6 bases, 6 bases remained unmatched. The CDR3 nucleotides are TGTGCCAGCAGCTTAATCCTAGCGGGACGCAATGAGCAGTTCTTC. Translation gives CASSLILAGRNEQFF.